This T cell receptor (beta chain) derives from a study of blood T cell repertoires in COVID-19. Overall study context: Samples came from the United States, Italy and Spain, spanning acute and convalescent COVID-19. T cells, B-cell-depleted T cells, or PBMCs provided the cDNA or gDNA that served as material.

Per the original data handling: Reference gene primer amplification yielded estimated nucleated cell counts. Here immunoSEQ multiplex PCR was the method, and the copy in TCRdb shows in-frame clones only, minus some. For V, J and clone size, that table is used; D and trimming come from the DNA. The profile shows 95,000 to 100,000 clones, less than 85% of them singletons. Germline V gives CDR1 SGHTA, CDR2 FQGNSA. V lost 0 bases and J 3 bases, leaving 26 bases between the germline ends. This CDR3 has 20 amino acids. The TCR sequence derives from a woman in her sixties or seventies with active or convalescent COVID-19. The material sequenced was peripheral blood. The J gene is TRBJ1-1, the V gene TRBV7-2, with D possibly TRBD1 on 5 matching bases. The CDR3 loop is CASSLASSAGTFKGDTEAFF. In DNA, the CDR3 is TGTGCCAGCAGCTTAGCTAGCTCGGCGGGAACGTTCAAAGGGGACACTGAAGCTTTCTTT. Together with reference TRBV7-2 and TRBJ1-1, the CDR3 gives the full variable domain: GAGVSQSPSNKVTEKGKDVELRCDPISGHTALYWYRQSLGQGLEFLIYFQGNSAPDKSGLPSDRFSAERTGGSVSTLTIQRTQQEDSAVYLCASSLASSAGTFKGDTEAFFGQGTRLTVV.